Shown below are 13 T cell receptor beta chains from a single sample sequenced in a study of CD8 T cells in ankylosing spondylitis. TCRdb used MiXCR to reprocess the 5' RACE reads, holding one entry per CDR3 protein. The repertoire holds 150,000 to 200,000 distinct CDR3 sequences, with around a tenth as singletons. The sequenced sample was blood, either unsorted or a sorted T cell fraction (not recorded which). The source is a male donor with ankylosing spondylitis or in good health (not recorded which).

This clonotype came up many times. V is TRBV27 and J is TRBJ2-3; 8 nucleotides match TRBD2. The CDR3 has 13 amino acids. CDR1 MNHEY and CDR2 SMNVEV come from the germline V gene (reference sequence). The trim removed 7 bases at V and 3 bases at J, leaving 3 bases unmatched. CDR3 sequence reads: CASTPGGTDTQYF. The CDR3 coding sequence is TGTGCCAGCACACCGGGGGGGACAGATACGCAGTATTTT.

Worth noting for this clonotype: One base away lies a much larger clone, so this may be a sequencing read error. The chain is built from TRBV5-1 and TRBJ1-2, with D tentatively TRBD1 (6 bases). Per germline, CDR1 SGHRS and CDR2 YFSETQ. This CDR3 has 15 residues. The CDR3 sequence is CGSSVGNRDNYGYTF. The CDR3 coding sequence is TGCGGCAGCAGCGTGGGAAACAGGGATAACTATGGCTACACCTTC.

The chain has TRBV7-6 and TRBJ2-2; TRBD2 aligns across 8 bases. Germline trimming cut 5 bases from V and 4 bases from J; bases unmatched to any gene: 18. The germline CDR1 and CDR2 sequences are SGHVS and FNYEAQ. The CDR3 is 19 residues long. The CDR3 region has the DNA TGTGCCAGCAGCCTAGACCGGGGGGGCCCAGGCGCGGGCACCGGGGAGCTGTTTTTT. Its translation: CASSLDRGGPGAGTGELFF.

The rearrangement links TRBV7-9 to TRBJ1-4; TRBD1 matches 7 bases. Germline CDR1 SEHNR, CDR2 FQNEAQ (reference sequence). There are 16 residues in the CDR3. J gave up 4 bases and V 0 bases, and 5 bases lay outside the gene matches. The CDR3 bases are TGTGCCAGCAGCTTAGCTCCGACAGGGTTTAATGAAAAACTGTTTTTT. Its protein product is CASSLAPTGFNEKLFF.

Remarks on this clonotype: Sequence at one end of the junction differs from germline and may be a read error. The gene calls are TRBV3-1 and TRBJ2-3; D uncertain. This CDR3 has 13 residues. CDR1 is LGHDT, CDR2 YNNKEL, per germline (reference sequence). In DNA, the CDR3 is TGTGCCAGCGGCCAAGAGAGTGCAGATACGCAGTATTTT. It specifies CASGQESADTQYF.

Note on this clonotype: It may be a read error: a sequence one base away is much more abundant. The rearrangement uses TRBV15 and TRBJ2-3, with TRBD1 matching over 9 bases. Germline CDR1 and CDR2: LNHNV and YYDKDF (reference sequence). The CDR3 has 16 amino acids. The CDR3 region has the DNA TGTGCCACCAGCAGAGAGGGACAGGGCAGCACAGATACGCTGTATTTT. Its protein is CATSREGQGSTDTLYF.

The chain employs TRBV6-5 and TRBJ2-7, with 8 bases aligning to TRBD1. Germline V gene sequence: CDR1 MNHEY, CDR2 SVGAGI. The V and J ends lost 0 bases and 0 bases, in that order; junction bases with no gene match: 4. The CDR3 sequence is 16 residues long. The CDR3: CASSYSRGQGSYEQYF. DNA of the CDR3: TGTGCCAGCAGTTACTCGCGTGGACAGGGCTCCTACGAGCAGTACTTC.

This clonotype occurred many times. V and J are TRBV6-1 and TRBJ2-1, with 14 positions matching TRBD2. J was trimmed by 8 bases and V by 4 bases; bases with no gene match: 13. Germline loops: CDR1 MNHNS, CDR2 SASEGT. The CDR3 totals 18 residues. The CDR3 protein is CASSVTGLAGVMGDEQFF. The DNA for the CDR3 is TGTGCCAGCAGTGTGACGGGACTAGCGGGAGTCATGGGGGATGAGCAGTTCTTC.

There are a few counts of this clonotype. In nucleotides, the CDR3 is TGTGCCAGCTCAGCAGGGCAACGGGCCGGGGAGCTGTTTTTT. As protein: CASSAGQRAGELFF. The chain joins TRBV18 to TRBJ2-2; TRBD1 is a possible D gene (5 bases). The germline V gene encodes CDR1 KGHSH and CDR2 LQKENI. The CDR3 has 14 residues. Trimming left V 5 bases short and J 6 bases short, with 13 bases between. The whole variable domain, remainder taken from reference TRBV18 and TRBJ2-2, is NAGVMQNPRHLVRRRGQEARLRCSPMKGHSHVYWYRQLPEEGLKFMVYLQKENIIDESGMPKERFSAEFPKEGPSILRIQQVVRGDSAAYFCASSAGQRAGELFFGEGSRLTVL.

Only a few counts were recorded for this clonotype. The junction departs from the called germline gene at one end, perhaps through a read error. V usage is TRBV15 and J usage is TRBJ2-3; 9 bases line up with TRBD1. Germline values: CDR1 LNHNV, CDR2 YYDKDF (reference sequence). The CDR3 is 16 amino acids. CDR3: CATSREGQGSTDAQYF. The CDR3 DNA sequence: TGTGCCACCAGCAGAGAGGGACAGGGCAGCACAGATGCGCAGTATTTT.

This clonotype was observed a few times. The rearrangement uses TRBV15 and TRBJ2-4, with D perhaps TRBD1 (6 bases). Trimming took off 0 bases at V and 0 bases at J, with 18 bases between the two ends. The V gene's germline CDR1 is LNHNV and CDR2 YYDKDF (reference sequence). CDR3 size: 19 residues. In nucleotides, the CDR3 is TGTGCCACCAGCAGAGAGAGCCGTACAGGGTCACTAGCCAAAAACATTCAGTACTTC. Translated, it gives CATSRESRTGSLAKNIQYF. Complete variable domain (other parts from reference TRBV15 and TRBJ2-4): DAMVIQNPRYQVTQFGKPVTLSCSQTLNHNVMYWYQQKSSQAPKLLFHYYDKDFNNEADTPDNFQSRRPNTSFCFLDIRSPGLGDTAMYLCATSRESRTGSLAKNIQYFGAGTRLSVL.

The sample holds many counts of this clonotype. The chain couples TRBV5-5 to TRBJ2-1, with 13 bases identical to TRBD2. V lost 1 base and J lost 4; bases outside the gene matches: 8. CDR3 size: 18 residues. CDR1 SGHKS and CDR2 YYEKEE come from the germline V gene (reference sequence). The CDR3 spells CASSLTGTSGEIYNEQFF. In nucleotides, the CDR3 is TGTGCCAGCAGCTTGACCGGGACTAGCGGGGAGATTTACAATGAGCAGTTCTTC.

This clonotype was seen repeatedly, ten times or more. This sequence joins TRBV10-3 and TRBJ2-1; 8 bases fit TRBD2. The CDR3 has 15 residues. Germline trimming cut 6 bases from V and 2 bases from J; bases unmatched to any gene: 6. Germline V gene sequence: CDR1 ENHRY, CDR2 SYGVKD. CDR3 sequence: CAIRESGGTYNEQFF. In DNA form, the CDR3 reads TGTGCCATCAGGGAAAGCGGGGGCACCTACAATGAGCAGTTCTTC.